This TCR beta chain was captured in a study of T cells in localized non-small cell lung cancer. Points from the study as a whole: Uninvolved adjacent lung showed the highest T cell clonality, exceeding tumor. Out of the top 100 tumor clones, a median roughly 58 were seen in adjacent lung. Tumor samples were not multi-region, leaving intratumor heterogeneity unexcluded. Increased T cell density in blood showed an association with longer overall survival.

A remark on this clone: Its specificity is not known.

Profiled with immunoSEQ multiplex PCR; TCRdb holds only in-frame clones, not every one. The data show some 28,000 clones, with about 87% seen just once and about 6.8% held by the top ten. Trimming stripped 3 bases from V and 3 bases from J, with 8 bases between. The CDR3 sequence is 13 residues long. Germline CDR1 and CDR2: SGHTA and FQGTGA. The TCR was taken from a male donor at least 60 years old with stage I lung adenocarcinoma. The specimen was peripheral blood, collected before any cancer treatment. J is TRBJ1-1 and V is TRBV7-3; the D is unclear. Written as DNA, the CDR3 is TGTGCCAGCAGCTTCGCCGGGGACACTGAAGCTTTCTTT. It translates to CASSFAGDTEAFF. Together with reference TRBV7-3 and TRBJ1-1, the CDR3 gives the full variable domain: GAGVSQTPSNKVTEKGKYVELRCDPISGHTALYWYRQSLGQGPEFLIYFQGTGAADDSGLPNDRFFAVRPEGSVSTLKIQRTERGDSAVYLCASSFAGDTEAFFGQGTRLTVV.